These T cell receptor beta chains were read from a single sample in a study of blood T cells in healthy people across ages. MiXCR, applied by TCRdb to the 5' RACE reads, yields one record per CDR3 protein. Of about 780,000 distinct CDR3 sequences listed, 35% to 50% were seen once; the top ten hold around 18%. Sequencing used blood. These receptors were collected from a man at least 80 years old in good health. Each CDR3 is given with its conserved first and last residue. Fields, in order: clone size, D gene, J gene, V gene, CDR3 protein, CDR3 DNA. A D gene is named only where the DNA matches it firmly. The size entry is marked missing in some rows and otherwise reads once, few, many or a size class.

. TRBD1 TRBJ1-2 TRBV7-2 CASSSQSTGCGYTF TGTGCCAGCAGCTCCCAATCGACAGGGTGTGGCTACACCTTC
. . TRBJ2-3 TRBV29-1 CSVMSTDTQYF TGCAGCGTAATGAGCACAGATACGCAGTATTTT
. TRBD2 TRBJ2-7 TRBV12-3/TRBV12-4 CASSLYKGLASPNEQYF TGTGCCAGCAGTTTATATAAAGGACTAGCATCCCCCAATGAGCAGTACTTC
. . TRBJ2-5 TRBV5-6 CAGRSWTGYQETQYF TGTGCCGGCAGGTCTTGGACCGGGTACCAAGAGACCCAGTACTTC
. TRBD2 TRBJ2-7 TRBV28 CASSSSGLAGGVYEQYF TGTGCCAGCAGTTCCTCGGGACTAGCGGGAGGGGTCTACGAGCAGTACTTC
few TRBD1 TRBJ2-1 TRBV27 CASSRDRGDYNEQFF TGTGCCAGCAGCCGTGACAGGGGGGATTACAATGAGCAGTTCTTC
few . TRBJ2-3 TRBV7-6 CASSLAEGTDTQYF TGTGCCAGCAGCTTAGCAGAGGGCACAGATACGCAGTATTTT
. . TRBJ2-1 TRBV29-1 CSVEHRVDEQFF TGCAGCGTCGAACACAGGGTGGATGAGCAGTTCTTC
few TRBD1 TRBJ2-7 TRBV3-1 CASSLSQGRRATYEQYF TGTGCCAGCAGCCTTTCACAGGGGCGCCGTGCCACCTACGAGCAGTACTTC
few TRBD2 TRBJ2-3 TRBV7-3 CASSLKTSGVTSTDTQYF TGTGCCAGCAGCTTAAAAACTAGCGGGGTGACTAGCACAGATACGCAGTATTTT
few . TRBJ2-1 TRBV7-2 CASSEGPEQFF TGTGCCAGCAGCGAGGGACCTGAGCAGTTCTTC
. . TRBJ1-1 TRBV12-3/TRBV12-4 CASIFTGGTEAFF TGTGCCAGCATCTTTACGGGGGGCACTGAAGCTTTCTTT
once . TRBJ1-5 TRBV28 CASSLVQKYQPQHF TGTGCCAGCAGTTTAGTACAAAAATATCAGCCCCAGCATTTT
few . TRBJ2-3 TRBV12-3/TRBV12-4 CASRARVRTDTQYF TGTGCCAGCAGGGCTAGAGTGAGAACAGATACGCAGTATTTT
. . TRBJ2-5 TRBV7-8 CASSPWTALQETQYF TGTGCCAGCAGCCCATGGACAGCGTTACAAGAGACCCAGTACTTC
. . TRBJ2-5 TRBV7-2 CASSQGVLGRFKYQETQYF TGTGCCAGCAGCCAAGGGGTGTTAGGGCGGTTTAAGTACCAAGAGACCCAGTACTTC
. . TRBJ2-7 TRBV5-1 CASSLSTGLYVQYF TGCGCCAGCAGCTTGAGTACAGGGCTCTACGTGCAGTACTTC
. . TRBJ2-2 TRBV6-5 CASSYFLGDTGELFF TGTGCCAGCAGTTACTTCCTGGGTGATACCGGGGAGCTGTTTTTT
. TRBD2 TRBJ2-3 TRBV27 CASTRGGEGTDTQYF TGTGCCAGCACCCGGGGGGGTGAGGGGACAGATACGCAGTATTTT
. TRBD1 TRBJ2-2 TRBV25-1 CASSRTTGGTGELFF TGTGCCAGCAGTAGAACGACAGGGGGCACCGGGGAGCTGTTTTTT
. TRBD1 TRBJ2-6 TRBV25-1 CASSLSLGQGVSGANVLTF TGTGCCAGCAGCTTAAGTTTGGGACAGGGAGTTTCTGGGGCCAACGTCCTGACTTTC
. TRBD2 TRBJ2-1 TRBV15 CATSSFIAGGGVVEQFF TGTGCCACCAGCAGCTTTATAGCGGGAGGCGGTGTCGTTGAGCAGTTCTTC
few . TRBJ2-1 TRBV4-2 CASSQGPGSHNEQFF TGTGCCAGCAGCCAAGGGCCCGGCTCCCACAATGAGCAGTTCTTC
many TRBD2 TRBJ2-1 TRBV27 CASSPTTSGTTGEQFF TGTGCCAGCAGTCCCACGACTAGCGGGACGACGGGGGAGCAGTTCTTC
. TRBD2 TRBJ2-7 TRBV4-2 CASSQGLARRTYEQYF TGTGCCAGCAGCCAAGGACTAGCGAGAAGAACCTACGAGCAGTACTTC
. . TRBJ2-3 TRBV5-4 CASSSPGGMADTQYF TGTGCCAGCAGCTCCCCTGGGGGGATGGCAGATACGCAGTATTTT
. . TRBJ2-1 TRBV13 CASSQGPPGSTYNEQFF TGTGCCAGCAGTCAGGGGCCCCCCGGAAGCACCTACAATGAGCAGTTCTTC
once . TRBJ2-1 TRBV20-1 CSALRPQRFVSCNEQFF TGCAGTGCTTTAAGGCCCCAGAGGTTTGTCTCCTGCAATGAGCAGTTCTTC
. . TRBJ2-2 TRBV29-1 CSVDPRGPGELFF TGCAGCGTGGATCCGAGGGGTCCCGGGGAGCTGTTTTTT
. . TRBJ2-3 TRBV30 CAWSETGTDTQYF TGTGCCTGGAGTGAAACTGGAACAGATACGCAGTATTTT
. . TRBJ2-5 TRBV12-3/TRBV12-4 CASSLGAQAYQETQYF TGTGCCAGCAGTTTAGGCGCGCAGGCATATCAAGAGACCCAGTACTTC
. TRBD1 TRBJ2-7 TRBV6-2/TRBV6-3 CASSSLAYRTGTELYEQYF TGTGCCAGCAGCTCCCTGGCCTACCGCACCGGGACAGAATTATACGAGCAGTACTTC
few . TRBJ2-5 TRBV2 CASSEGRSDQETQYF TGTGCCAGCAGTGAAGGGCGGTCAGATCAAGAGACCCAGTACTTC
once . TRBJ2-5 TRBV3-1 CASSPGGETYQETQYF TGTGCCAGCAGCCCCGGCGGGGAAACGTACCAAGAGACCCAGTACTTC
many TRBD1 TRBJ1-2 TRBV20-1 CSARVETGFGYTF TGCAGTGCTAGAGTTGAGACAGGGTTTGGCTACACCTTC
. TRBD2 TRBJ2-7 TRBV10-3 CAISERERGPYEQYF TGTGCCATCAGTGAGAGGGAGCGGGGCCCCTACGAGCAGTACTTC
. TRBD1 TRBJ2-7 TRBV20-1 CSARDAAQGTYEQYF TGCAGTGCTAGAGATGCGGCACAGGGGACCTACGAGCAGTACTTC
. TRBD2 TRBJ2-5 TRBV6-5 CASSYSGLTSGSLETQYF TGTGCCAGCAGTTACTCGGGTCTTACTAGCGGGAGTCTCGAGACCCAGTACTTC
once TRBD2 TRBJ2-1 TRBV5-4 CASTRMSGRNYNEQFF TGTGCCAGCACCCGAATGAGCGGGAGAAACTACAATGAGCAGTTCTTC
. . TRBJ2-7 TRBV7-2 CASSLDLGNSYEQYF TGTGCCAGCAGCTTAGACCTAGGAAACTCCTACGAGCAGTACTTC
once TRBD2 TRBJ2-3 TRBV12-5 CASGFSGGAADTQYF TGTGCTAGTGGCTTTAGCGGGGGGGCTGCAGATACGCAGTATTTT
few . TRBJ2-1 TRBV5-6 CASSPESSYNEQFF TGTGCCAGCAGCCCCGAGAGCTCCTACAATGAGCAGTTCTTC
many . TRBJ2-7 TRBV12-3/TRBV12-4 CASSRGPMSSYEQYF TGTGCCAGCAGCCGCGGACCCATGAGCTCCTACGAGCAGTACTTC
. . TRBJ2-7 TRBV9 CASSVMTEPYEQYF TGTGCCAGCAGCGTAATGACAGAACCTTACGAGCAGTACTTC
few . TRBJ2-7 TRBV25-1 CASSEFRVSSYEQYF TGTGCCAGCAGTGAATTCAGGGTAAGCTCCTACGAGCAGTACTTC
. . TRBJ1-2 TRBV7-2 CASSPFVGQARTVNYGYTF TGTGCCAGCAGCCCTTTTGTGGGACAAGCCCGGACAGTGAACTATGGCTACACCTTC
. . TRBJ2-3 TRBV5-1 CASSTGTYTDTQYF TGCGCCAGCAGTACCGGGACGTACACAGATACGCAGTATTTT
. . TRBJ1-1 TRBV29-1 CSVGPNGGGDTEAFF TGCAGCGTTGGCCCCAATGGGGGGGGTGACACTGAAGCTTTCTTT